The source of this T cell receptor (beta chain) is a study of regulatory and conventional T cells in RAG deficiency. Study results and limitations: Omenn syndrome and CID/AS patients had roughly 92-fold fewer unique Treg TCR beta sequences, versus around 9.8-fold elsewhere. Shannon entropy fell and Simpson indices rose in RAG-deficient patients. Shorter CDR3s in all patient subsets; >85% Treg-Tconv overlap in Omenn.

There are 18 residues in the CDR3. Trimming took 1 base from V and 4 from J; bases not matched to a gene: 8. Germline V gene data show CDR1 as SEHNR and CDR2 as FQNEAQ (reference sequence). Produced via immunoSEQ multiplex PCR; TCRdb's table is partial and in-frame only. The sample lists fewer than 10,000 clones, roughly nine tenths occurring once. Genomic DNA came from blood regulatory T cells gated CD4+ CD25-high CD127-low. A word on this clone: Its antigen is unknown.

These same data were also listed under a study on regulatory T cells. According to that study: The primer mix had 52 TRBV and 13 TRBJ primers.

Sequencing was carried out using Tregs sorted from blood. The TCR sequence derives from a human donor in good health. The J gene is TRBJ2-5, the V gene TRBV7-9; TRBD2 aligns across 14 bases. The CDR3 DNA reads TGTGCCAGCAGCTTAGGCGGACTAGCGGGAGGAGGAGTAGAGACCCAGTACTTC. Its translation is CASSLGGLAGGGVETQYF. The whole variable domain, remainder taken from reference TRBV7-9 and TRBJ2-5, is DTGVSQNPRHKITKRGQNVTFRCDPISEHNRLYWYRQTLGQGPEFLTYFQNEAQLEKSRLLSDRFSAERPKGSFSTLEIQRTEQGDSAMYLCASSLGGLAGGGVETQYFGPGTRLLVL.